One sample yielded the 21 T cell receptor beta chains listed below, sequenced in a study of beta chain features in type 1 diabetes. The authors reverse transcribed all of the isolated RNA, so sequencing captured expressed TCRB transcripts. The table came from immunoSEQ multiplex PCR; TCRdb's copy has only in-frame clones and leaves some out. The sample yields about 320,000 clones, 13% to 15% seen once. The sample was central memory CD4+ T cells from blood. The receptors were gathered from a man aged 25-40 years in good health.

This clone was counted a few times. The chain uses TRBV7-2 and TRBJ2-3; 7 bases match TRBD2. CDR1 SGHTA and CDR2 FQGNSA come from the germline V gene. The CDR3 is 16 residues long. The J segment lost 6 bases and the V segment lost 2 bases, leaving 11 bases of the junction unmatched. For the CDR3, the DNA is TGTGCCAGCAGCTTAATGAGTCGCGGGGGAAACGATACGCAGTATTTT. This gives the protein CASSLMSRGGNDTQYF.

The gene calls are TRBV27 and TRBJ1-2; D not resolved. Germline CDR1 is MNHEY and CDR2 is SMNVEV (reference sequence). The ends were cut back, 0 bases at V and 5 bases at J, with 16 bases in the middle. The length of the CDR3 is 16 residues. CDR3 amino acids: CASSLSDRVDRYGYTF. The CDR3 coding sequence is TGTGCCAGCAGTTTATCGGACCGGGTCGACCGTTATGGCTACACCTTC.

This clone was recorded at least ten times. This chain joins TRBV14 and TRBJ2-2; possibly TRBD2 for D (6 bases). The CDR3 extends over 14 amino acids. Looked up from germline, CDR1 is SGHDN and CDR2 is FVKESK. V shed 4 bases and J shed 4 bases, with 10 bases lying between them. The CDR3: CASSPGLPTGELFF. CDR3 DNA: TGTGCCAGCAGCCCGGGACTGCCCACCGGGGAGCTGTTTTTT. The whole variable domain, filled in from reference TRBV14 and TRBJ2-2, reads EAGVTQFPSHSVIEKGQTVTLRCDPISGHDNLYWYRRVMGKEIKFLLHFVKESKQDESGMPNNRFLAERTGGTYSTLKVQPAELEDSGVYFCASSPGLPTGELFFGEGSRLTVL.

The chain has TRBV6-5 and TRBJ1-5; D may be TRBD1 (6 bases). Germline-derived CDR1 and CDR2 are MNHEY and SVGAGI. The V and J ends lost 6 bases and 4 bases respectively, with 16 bases between them. The CDR3 loop spans 15 amino acids. The chain's CDR3 is CASRPSGTPNQPQHF. As DNA, the CDR3 is TGTGCCAGCAGACCCAGCGGGACACCTAATCAGCCCCAGCATTTT.

The V call is TRBV6-6, the J call TRBJ2-3; no firm D call. The CDR3 runs to 13 residues. Deletions cut 6 bases from V and 2 bases from J, with 9 bases between. In germline, CDR1 is MNHNY, CDR2 SVGAGI (reference sequence). CDR3 in DNA: TGTGCCAGCAGCTACGGGTACACAGATACGCAGTATTTT. Residues: CASSYGYTDTQYF.

V is TRBV11-3 and J is TRBJ2-5; 7 bases map to TRBD2. The CDR3 loop spans 18 amino acids. V dropped 3 bases and J dropped 5; count of bases not matched to a gene: 18. Germline V gives CDR1 SGHNT, CDR2 YENEEA. CDR3 sequence reads: CASSFVSGYGGSQETQYF. CDR3 bases: TGTGCCAGCAGCTTTGTTTCGGGGTATGGCGGGAGTCAGGAGACCCAGTACTTC. Together with reference TRBV11-3 and TRBJ2-5, the CDR3 gives the full variable domain: EAGVVQSPRYKIIEKKQPVAFWCNPISGHNTLYWYLQNLGQGPELLIRYENEEAVDDSQLPKDRFSAERLKGVDSTLKIQPAELGDSAVYLCASSFVSGYGGSQETQYFGPGTRLLVL.

This clone was recorded a few times. V is TRBV19 and J is TRBJ1-5; TRBD1 aligns across 9 bases. Germline V gene data show CDR1 as LNHDA and CDR2 as SQIVND (reference sequence). J was trimmed by 6 bases and V by 3 bases; bases with no gene match: 6. The CDR3 runs 15 residues. The chain's CDR3 is CASSMSTGGVQPQHF. The CDR3 nucleotides are TGTGCCAGTAGTATGTCGACAGGGGGAGTTCAGCCCCAGCATTTT. Full variable domain (rest looked up from reference TRBV19 and TRBJ1-5): DGGITQSPKYLFRKEGQNVTLSCEQNLNHDAMYWYRQDPGQGLRLIYYSQIVNDFQKGDIAEGYSVSREKKESFPLTVTSAQKNPTAFYLCASSMSTGGVQPQHFGDGTRLSIL.

This clone showed up just a few times. J is TRBJ2-3 and V is TRBV5-4, with 10 bases that match TRBD2. The CDR3 runs 15 residues. CDR1 is SGHNT, CDR2 YYREEE, per germline (reference sequence). Trimming took 0 bases from V and 6 from J; bases not matched to a gene: 4. Here the CDR3 DNA reads TGTGCCAGCAGCTTGGAAGCGGGGGGGCAGGATACGCAGTATTTT. It yields the protein CASSLEAGGQDTQYF.

This clone was observed a handful of times. This chain connects TRBV11-3 to TRBJ1-3; D is undetermined. The CDR3 runs 12 residues. Trimming stripped 2 bases from V and 4 bases from J, with 3 bases between. Germline V lookup: CDR1 SGHNT, CDR2 YENEEA. CDR3 residues: CASSLRGNTIYF. The CDR3 DNA sequence: TGTGCCAGCAGCTTACGGGGAAACACCATATATTTT.

The chain employs TRBV5-1 and TRBJ2-1, with 11 bases that match TRBD1. Trimming cost V 3 bases and J 6 bases; bases outside gene matches: 8. CDR3 length: 16 residues. Germline CDR1 SGHRS, CDR2 YFSETQ. The CDR3 protein is CASSSRTGGAGNEQFF. The CDR3 DNA reads TGCGCCAGCAGCTCAAGGACAGGGGGCGCTGGCAATGAGCAGTTCTTC. Filled out from reference TRBV5-1 and TRBJ2-1, the complete variable domain reads KAGVTQTPRYLIKTRGQQVTLSCSPISGHRSVSWYQQTPGQGLQFLFEYFSETQRNKGNFPGRFSGRQFSNSRSEMNVSTLELGDSALYLCASSSRTGGAGNEQFFGPGTRLTVL.

The J gene is TRBJ1-3, the V gene TRBV21-1. TRBV21-1 represents a pseudogene. This CDR3 has 17 residues. As DNA, the CDR3 is TGTGCCAGCAAAGAGCCGGGAGAGGGGATCCGCCCAAACACCATATATTTT. It encodes CASKEPGEGIRPNTIYF.

This clone showed up just a few times. The genes are TRBV27 and TRBJ2-7; tentatively, D is TRBD1 or TRBD2 (5 bases each). Germline loops: CDR1 MNHEY, CDR2 SMNVEV (reference sequence). Trimming took off 7 bases at V and 2 bases at J, with 15 bases between the two ends. There are 14 residues in the CDR3. The CDR3 sequence: CASTGTDITYEQYV. The CDR3 DNA reads TGTGCCAGCACCGGGACCGATATAACCTACGAGCAGTACGTC.

The rearrangement uses TRBV4-3 and TRBJ2-1; 9 bases fit TRBD2. The V and J ends lost 0 bases and 0 bases, in that order; junction bases with no gene match: 3. The CDR3 runs 17 residues. Looked up from germline, CDR1 is LGHNA and CDR2 is YSLEER. The CDR3 reads CASSQDLAGVSYNEQFF. The CDR3 nucleotides read TGCGCCAGCAGCCAAGATTTAGCGGGAGTCTCCTACAATGAGCAGTTCTTC.

V gene TRBV4-2 combines with J gene TRBJ1-3; D unresolved. The CDR3 totals 14 residues. Germline loops: CDR1 LGHNA, CDR2 YNFKEQ. The V end was cut by 2 bases, the J end by 0 bases, with 5 bases between. CDR3 in amino acids: CASSQYVSGNTIYF. The CDR3 DNA sequence: TGTGCCAGCAGCCAATATGTCTCTGGAAACACCATATATTTT.

V usage is TRBV5-4 and J usage is TRBJ2-1; 10 nucleotides align to TRBD2. This CDR3 is 15 amino acids long. Trimming cost V 4 bases and J 10 bases; bases outside gene matches: 11. Germline V gene sequence: CDR1 SGHNT, CDR2 YYREEE (reference sequence). The CDR3 coding sequence is TGTGCCAGCAGCGACGGGCTAGCGGGGGCATGGGAGCAGTTCTTC. Protein: CASSDGLAGAWEQFF.

The V call is TRBV13, the J call TRBJ2-7; 8 bases line up with TRBD1. CDR3 length: 17 residues. Trimming cost V 5 bases and J 3 bases; bases outside gene matches: 15. Germline CDR1 reads PRHDT; CDR2 reads FYEKMQ (reference sequence). The CDR3 nucleotides are TGTGCCAGCAGCCAACGGTTTGACAGGGGCGAGGTCTACGAGCAGTACTTC. It is translated as CASSQRFDRGEVYEQYF.

The chain has TRBV6-6 and TRBJ2-6; D remains ambiguous. The length of the CDR3 is 15 residues. Germline values: CDR1 MNHNY, CDR2 SVGAGI (reference sequence). V was clipped by 6 bases and J by 0 bases, with 9 bases between them. The CDR3 spells CASRRRDSGANVLTF. CDR3 bases: TGTGCCAGCAGACGAAGAGACTCTGGGGCCAACGTCCTGACTTTC.

This clone was counted between two and nine times. With only one base between it and a far larger clone, this is likely a read error. As the CDR3 is not closed by the conserved phenylalanine or tryptophan, this likely results from a read error. The V gene is TRBV27, the J gene TRBJ2-7; 7 nucleotides line up with TRBD2. Trimming at V came to 3 bases and at J to 7 bases, leaving 9 bases not matched to a gene. Germline loops: CDR1 MNHEY, CDR2 SMNVEV (reference sequence). CDR3 size: 14 residues. In nucleotides, the CDR3 is TGTGCCAGCAGTTTTCGGCCCGGGGGGAGGGAGCAGTACGGC. Its translation: CASSFRPGGREQYG.

As regards this clone: With a much larger clone just one base away, this may be a read error. This sample also contains other DNA sequences that code for the same CDR3. The chain joins TRBV7-2 to TRBJ2-3; D not certain. V shed 1 base and J shed 0 bases, with 2 bases lying between them. CDR1 is SGHTA, CDR2 FQGNSA, per germline. The CDR3 has 13 amino acids. CDR3 bases: TGTGCCAGCAGCTTAGTCAGCACAGATACGCAGTATTTT. It specifies CASSLVSTDTQYF.

V is TRBV28 and J is TRBJ2-7, with a possible D match to TRBD2 (5 bases). V lost 2 bases, J lost 0 bases, and 8 bases lay in between. The germline CDR1 and CDR2 sequences are MDHEN and SYDVKM. The CDR3 is 14 amino acids. CDR3: CASSLAGSSYEQYF. CDR3 coding DNA: TGTGCCAGCAGTTTAGCGGGTAGCTCCTACGAGCAGTACTTC.

This clone turned up a few times. This rearrangement joins TRBV9 to TRBJ2-3; 7 nucleotides align to TRBD2. CDR1 and CDR2 from the germline V gene are SGDLS and YYNGEE. The CDR3 sequence is 15 residues long. The J segment lost 7 bases and the V segment lost 2 bases, leaving 10 bases of the junction unmatched. CDR3 residues: CASSVSRDYSNTQYF. The CDR3, as DNA: TGTGCCAGCAGCGTTAGCCGGGACTATTCTAATACGCAGTATTTT.